This passage covers 4 T cell receptor beta chains from one sample sequenced in a study of control samples from healthy donors and cancer patients. Some clones are missing from TCRdb's copy, which holds only in-frame ones; the method was immunoSEQ multiplex PCR. The sample holds some 110,000 clones; 88% are singletons and the top ten take under 2.5%. The sample was blood. The source of these receptors is a woman in her 70s in good health.

The chain recombines TRBV4-3 with TRBJ2-2; D might be TRBD1 (6 bases). Germline assignment: CDR1 LGHNA and CDR2 YSLEER. The V end was cut by 1 base, the J end by 2 bases, with 11 bases between. The CDR3 consists of 16 residues. Here the CDR3 reads CASSQGGTLNTGELFF. In DNA form, the CDR3 reads TGCGCCAGCAGCCAAGGGGGGACACTAAACACCGGGGAGCTGTTTTTT.

The chain carries TRBV27 and TRBJ1-6; 8 nucleotides line up with TRBD1. V lost 4 bases, J lost 7 bases, and 3 bases stayed unmatched. The CDR3 runs 14 residues. Germline V gene lookup returns CDR1 MNHEY and CDR2 SMNVEV (reference sequence). CDR3: CASSWRTGNSPLHF. In DNA form, the CDR3 reads TGTGCCAGCAGTTGGCGGACAGGGAATTCACCCCTCCACTTT.

The chain recombines TRBV24-1 with TRBJ2-3; 12 positions agree with TRBD1. J gave up 8 bases and V 3 bases, and 11 bases lay outside the gene matches. The V gene's germline CDR1 is KGHDR and CDR2 SFDVKD. The CDR3 loop spans 17 amino acids. CDR3 residues: CATSDPLGDRGPSTQYF. CDR3 DNA sequence: TGTGCCACCAGTGATCCCCTGGGGGACAGGGGGCCTAGTACGCAGTATTTT.

CDR3 amino acids: CASSPRSQGVSEQYF. CDR3 nucleotides: TGTGCCAGCAGCCCCCGGAGCCAGGGTGTCTCTGAGCAGTACTTC. The chain joins TRBV7-9 to TRBJ2-7; a possible D gene is TRBD1 (5 bases). Trimming left V 5 bases short and J 7 bases short, with 21 bases between. The CDR3 length is 15 residues. CDR1 and CDR2 from the germline V gene are SEHNR and FQNEAQ (reference sequence).